Below are 7 T cell receptor beta chains sequenced from a single sample in a study of T cells in Graves' hyperthyroidism and ophthalmopathy. RNA transcripts gave rise to amplified TCR beta CDR3 regions. TCR CDR3 underwent first-round RT-PCR with the HTBI primer set. TCRdb fed the multiplex PCR reads into MiXCR, producing one record per CDR3 protein. The sample has some 800,000 distinct CDR3 sequences; over 35% are singletons. Specimen: blood. These receptors were obtained from a man aged 18 to 30 with Graves' hyperthyroidism.

This clonotype was seen ten or more times. The rearrangement uses TRBV15 and TRBJ1-2; weak D call: TRBD1 (5 bases). There are 12 residues in the CDR3. Between the trimmed V and J ends, which lost 2 bases and 11 bases, there was a span of 12 bases. Germline V gene lookup returns CDR1 LNHNV and CDR2 YYDKDF (reference sequence). DNA for the CDR3: TGTGCCACCAGCAGATCCGACGGGGGTTACACCTTC. Translation gives CATSRSDGGYTF. The full variable domain, rest sourced from reference TRBV15 and TRBJ1-2, is DAMVIQNPRYQVTQFGKPVTLSCSQTLNHNVMYWYQQKSSQAPKLLFHYYDKDFNNEADTPDNFQSRRPNTSFCFLDIRSPGLGDTAMYLCATSRSDGGYTFGSGTRLTVV.

This clonotype was seen ten or more times. The rearrangement links TRBV2 to TRBJ1-6, with TRBD1 identical over 8 bases. CDR1 is SNHLY, CDR2 FYNNEI, per germline. There are 13 residues in the CDR3. The V gene end was trimmed by 10 bases and the J gene end by 7 bases; junction bases not matched to a gene: 6. CDR3 in amino acids: CANCPGGNSPLHF. The CDR3 bases are TGTGCCAACTGCCCAGGGGGCAATTCACCCCTCCACTTT.

The CDR3 protein is CASSFTHYTLYGYTF. CDR3 DNA sequence: TGTGCCAGCAGCTTCACTCACTATACCCTGTATGGCTACACCTTC. This chain uses TRBV7-3 with TRBJ1-2; D unresolved. The CDR3 sequence is 15 residues long. Germline V gene lookup returns CDR1 SGHTA and CDR2 FQGTGA. V lost 3 bases to trimming and J lost 5 bases, with 16 bases between them.

The CDR3 region has the DNA TGTGCCAGCAGTGTCCATTCTCCGGGGGGTCAGCCCCAGCATTTT. Translation: CASSVHSPGGQPQHF. The chain links TRBV6-6 to TRBJ1-5, with D perhaps TRBD1 (5 bases). In germline, CDR1 is MNHNY, CDR2 SVGAGI (reference sequence). The CDR3 contains 15 residues. V was cut by 5 bases and J by 6 bases, with 17 bases left in between.

This clonotype was counted a few times. The chain recombines TRBV7-2 with TRBJ2-7, with D possibly being TRBD2 (6 bases). The CDR3 runs 16 residues. Germline CDR1 SGHTA, CDR2 FQGNSA. The V and J ends lost 4 bases and 0 bases respectively, with 16 bases between them. The CDR3 loop is CASSSTRLTSSYEQYF. The CDR3 nucleotides are TGTGCCAGCAGCTCGACTAGATTAACAAGCTCCTACGAGCAGTACTTC. Supplemented by reference TRBV7-2 and TRBJ2-7, the full variable domain reads GAGVSQSPSNKVTEKGKDVELRCDPISGHTALYWYRQSLGQGLEFLIYFQGNSAPDKSGLPSDRFSAERTGGSVSTLTIQRTQQEDSAVYLCASSSTRLTSSYEQYFGPGTRLTVT.

Remarks on this clonotype: A much larger clone lies a single base off, so this may be a read error. This sequence joins TRBV2 and TRBJ1-6; D ambiguous. The V gene's germline CDR1 is SNHLY and CDR2 FYNNEI. The V end was cut by 7 bases, the J end by 1 base, with 11 bases between. The CDR3 covers 15 residues. The CDR3 region is CASNAKESYNSPLHF. The CDR3 region has the DNA TGTGCCAGCAATGCGAAGGAGTCCTATAATTCACCCCTCCACTTT.

In its sample, this clonotype was seen many times. The chain is built from TRBV7-9 and TRBJ2-2; weak D call: TRBD1 (6 bases). This CDR3 is built from 14 residues. Trimming cost V 4 bases and J 4 bases, with 10 bases left between them. Germline CDR1 is SEHNR and CDR2 is FQNEAQ (reference sequence). CDR3 coding DNA: TGTGCCAGCAGCTACCAGGGGTTCACCGGGGAGCTGTTTTTT. This codes for CASSYQGFTGELFF.